This section outlines one T cell receptor beta chain sequence together with its context. What it recognizes is unknown. Generated by immunoSEQ multiplex PCR, the TCRdb table keeps only in-frame clones and is missing some. The sample shows 50,000 to 65,000 clones, 85% to 90% of them seen only once. The data stem from a study of OX40 agonist ivuxolimab in advanced cancers. Overall study: Ivuxolimab is an agonistic anti-OX40 (CD134) antibody, and patients were treated with it. One hepatocellular carcinoma and a couple of cutaneous melanoma patients partially responded. Whole-study findings and limits: Circulating CD4+ and CD8+ T cells showed clonal expansion by week 6 at 0.1 to 3.0 mg/kg. Undetermined was the antigen specificity of the expanded peripheral T cells.

The sample was CD4+ or CD8+ T cells sorted from blood, taken in a trial of the OX40 agonist ivuxolimab. The TCR was taken from an adult with an advanced solid tumor such as melanoma, head and neck, liver or kidney cancer.

CDR3: CASSPEVTSYEQYF. For the CDR3, the DNA is TGTGCCAGCAGCCCGGAGGTAACTTCCTACGAGCAGTACTTC. The chain couples TRBV9 to TRBJ2-7, with a tentative D call TRBD2 (5 bases). CDR1 and CDR2 from the germline V gene are SGDLS and YYNGEE. The ends were cut back, 4 bases at V and 1 base at J, with 12 bases in the middle. The CDR3 has 14 residues.